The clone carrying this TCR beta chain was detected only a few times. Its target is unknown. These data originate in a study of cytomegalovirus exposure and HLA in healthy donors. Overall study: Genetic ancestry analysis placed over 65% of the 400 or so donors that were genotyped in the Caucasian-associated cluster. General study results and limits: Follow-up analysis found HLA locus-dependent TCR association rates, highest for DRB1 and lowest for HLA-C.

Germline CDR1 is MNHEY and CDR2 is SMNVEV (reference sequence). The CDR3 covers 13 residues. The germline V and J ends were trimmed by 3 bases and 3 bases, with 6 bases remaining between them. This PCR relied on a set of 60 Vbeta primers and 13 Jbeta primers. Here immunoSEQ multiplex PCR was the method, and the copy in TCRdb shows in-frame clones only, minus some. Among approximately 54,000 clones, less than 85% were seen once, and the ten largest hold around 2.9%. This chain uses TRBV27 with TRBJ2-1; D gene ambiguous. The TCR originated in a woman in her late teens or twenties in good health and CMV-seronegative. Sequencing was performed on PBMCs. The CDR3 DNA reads TGTGCCAGCAGTTTTGAGGACTACAATGAGCAGTTCTTC. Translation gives CASSFEDYNEQFF.